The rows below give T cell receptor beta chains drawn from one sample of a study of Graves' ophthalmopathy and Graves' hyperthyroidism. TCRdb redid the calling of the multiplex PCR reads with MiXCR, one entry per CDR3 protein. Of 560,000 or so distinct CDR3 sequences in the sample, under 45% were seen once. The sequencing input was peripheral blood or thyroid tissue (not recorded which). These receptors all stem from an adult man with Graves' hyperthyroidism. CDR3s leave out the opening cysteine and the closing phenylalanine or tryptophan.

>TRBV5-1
ASRLGQTTSGYT
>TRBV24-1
ATSEEAGFTDTQY
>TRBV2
ASSGLALLNTEAF
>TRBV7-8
ASSLTGRDTQY
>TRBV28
ASQLAGSNEQY
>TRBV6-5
ASSKGQGGPPEAF
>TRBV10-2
ASSESEGLAYEQY
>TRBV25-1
ASSDAGAGNTIY
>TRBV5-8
ASSPGTGGRTNEKLF
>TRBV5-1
ASSARDREF
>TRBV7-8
ASSTQVRGQPQH
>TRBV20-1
SATRTGGNTDTQY
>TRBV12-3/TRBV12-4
ASRWTGGWDTQY
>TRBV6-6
ASSHGVGQGTTEAF
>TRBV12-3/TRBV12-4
ASPGGGGLEAF
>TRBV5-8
ASAGTANTGELF
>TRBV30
AWSVQGRAGGYT
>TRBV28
ASSFRGVSNQPQH